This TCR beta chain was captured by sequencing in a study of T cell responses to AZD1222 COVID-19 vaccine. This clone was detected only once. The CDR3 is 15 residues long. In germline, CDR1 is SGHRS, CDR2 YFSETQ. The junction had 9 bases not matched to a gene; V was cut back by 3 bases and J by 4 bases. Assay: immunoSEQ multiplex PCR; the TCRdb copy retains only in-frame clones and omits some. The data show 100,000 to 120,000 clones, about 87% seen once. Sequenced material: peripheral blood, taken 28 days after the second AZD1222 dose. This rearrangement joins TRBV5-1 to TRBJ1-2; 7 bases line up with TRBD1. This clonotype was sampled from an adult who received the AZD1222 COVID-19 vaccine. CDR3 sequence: CASSSDRVGSYGYTF. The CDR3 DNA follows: TGCGCCAGCAGCTCCGACAGGGTGGGGTCCTATGGCTACACCTTC.